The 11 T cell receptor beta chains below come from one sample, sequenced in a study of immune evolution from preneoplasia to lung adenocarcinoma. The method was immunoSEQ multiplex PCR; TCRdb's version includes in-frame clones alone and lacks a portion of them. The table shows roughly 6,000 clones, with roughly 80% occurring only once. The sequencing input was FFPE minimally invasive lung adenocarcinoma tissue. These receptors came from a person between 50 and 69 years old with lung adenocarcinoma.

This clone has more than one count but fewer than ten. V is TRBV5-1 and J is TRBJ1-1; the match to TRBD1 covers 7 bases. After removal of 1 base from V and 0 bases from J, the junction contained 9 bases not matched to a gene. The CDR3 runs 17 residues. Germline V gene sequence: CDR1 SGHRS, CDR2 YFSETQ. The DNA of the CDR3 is TGCGCCAGCAGCTTGACAGGGGCGGGGGGCATGAACACTGAAGCTTTCTTT. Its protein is CASSLTGAGGMNTEAFF.

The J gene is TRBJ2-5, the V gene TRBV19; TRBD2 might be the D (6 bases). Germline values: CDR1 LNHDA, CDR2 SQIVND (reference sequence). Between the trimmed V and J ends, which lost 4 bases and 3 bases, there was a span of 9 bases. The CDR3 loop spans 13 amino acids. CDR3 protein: CASSRGLKETQYF. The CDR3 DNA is TGTGCCAGTAGTAGGGGACTCAAAGAGACCCAGTACTTC.

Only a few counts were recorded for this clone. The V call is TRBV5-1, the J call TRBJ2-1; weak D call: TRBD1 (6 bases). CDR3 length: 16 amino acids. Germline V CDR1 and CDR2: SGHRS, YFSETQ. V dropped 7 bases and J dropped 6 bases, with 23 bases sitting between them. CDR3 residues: CASGEAGTTGGNEQFF. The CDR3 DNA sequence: TGCGCCAGCGGAGAGGCCGGGACAACCGGTGGCAATGAGCAGTTCTTC.

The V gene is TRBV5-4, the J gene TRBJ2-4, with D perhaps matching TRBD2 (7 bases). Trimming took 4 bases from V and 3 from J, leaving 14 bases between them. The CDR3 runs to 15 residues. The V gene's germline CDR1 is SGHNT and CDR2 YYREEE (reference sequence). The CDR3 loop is CASSIGGRDKNIQYF. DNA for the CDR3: TGTGCCAGCAGCATCGGGGGGCGAGACAAAAACATTCAGTACTTC.

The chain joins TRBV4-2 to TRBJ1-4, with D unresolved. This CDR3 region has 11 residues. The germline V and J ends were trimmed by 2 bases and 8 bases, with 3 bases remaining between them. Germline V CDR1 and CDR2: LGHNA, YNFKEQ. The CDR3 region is CASSQMEKLFF. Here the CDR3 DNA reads TGTGCCAGCAGCCAAATGGAAAAACTGTTTTTT.

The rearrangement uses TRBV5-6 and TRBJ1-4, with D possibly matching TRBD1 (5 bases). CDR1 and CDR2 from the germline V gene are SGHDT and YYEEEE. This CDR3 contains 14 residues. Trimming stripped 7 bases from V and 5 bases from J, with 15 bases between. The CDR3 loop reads CASRRIGGNEKLFF. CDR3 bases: TGTGCCAGCCGCCGAATTGGGGGGAATGAAAAACTGTTTTTT.

CDR3 protein: CASSQAWGGGSYEQYF. CDR3 coding DNA: TGTGCCAGCAGCCAAGCCTGGGGAGGAGGTTCCTACGAGCAGTACTTC. The chain recombines TRBV4-2 with TRBJ2-7; D perhaps matches TRBD2 (6 bases). This CDR3 has 16 residues. Germline assignment: CDR1 LGHNA and CDR2 YNFKEQ. Trimming pared 1 base from V and 1 base from J, leaving 14 bases between.

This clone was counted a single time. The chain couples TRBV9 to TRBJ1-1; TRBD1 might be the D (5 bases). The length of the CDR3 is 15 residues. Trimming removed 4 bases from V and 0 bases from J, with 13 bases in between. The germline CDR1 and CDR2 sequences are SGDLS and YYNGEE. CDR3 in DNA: TGTGCCAGCAGCCCACGGACACCCATGAACACTGAAGCTTTCTTT. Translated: CASSPRTPMNTEAFF.

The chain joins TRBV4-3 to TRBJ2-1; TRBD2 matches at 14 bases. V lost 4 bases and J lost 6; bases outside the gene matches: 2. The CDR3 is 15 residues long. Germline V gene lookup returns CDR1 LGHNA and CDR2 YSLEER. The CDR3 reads CASSRLAGGPNEQFF. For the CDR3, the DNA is TGCGCCAGCAGCCGACTAGCGGGAGGGCCCAATGAGCAGTTCTTC.

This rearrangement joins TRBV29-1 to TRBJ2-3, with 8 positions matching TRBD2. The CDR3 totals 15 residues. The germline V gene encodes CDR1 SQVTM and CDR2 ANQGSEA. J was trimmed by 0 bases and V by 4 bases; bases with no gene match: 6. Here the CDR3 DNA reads TGCAGCGTTGGAGCGTTAGCGGGGAGCACAGATACGCAGTATTTT. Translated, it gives CSVGALAGSTDTQYF.

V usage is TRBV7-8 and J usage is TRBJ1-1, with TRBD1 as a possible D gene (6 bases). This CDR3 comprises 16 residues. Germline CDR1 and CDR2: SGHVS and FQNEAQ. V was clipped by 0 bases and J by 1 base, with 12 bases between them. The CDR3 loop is CASSLAQGTQNTEAFF. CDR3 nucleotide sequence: TGTGCCAGCAGCTTAGCGCAAGGGACACAGAACACTGAAGCTTTCTTT.